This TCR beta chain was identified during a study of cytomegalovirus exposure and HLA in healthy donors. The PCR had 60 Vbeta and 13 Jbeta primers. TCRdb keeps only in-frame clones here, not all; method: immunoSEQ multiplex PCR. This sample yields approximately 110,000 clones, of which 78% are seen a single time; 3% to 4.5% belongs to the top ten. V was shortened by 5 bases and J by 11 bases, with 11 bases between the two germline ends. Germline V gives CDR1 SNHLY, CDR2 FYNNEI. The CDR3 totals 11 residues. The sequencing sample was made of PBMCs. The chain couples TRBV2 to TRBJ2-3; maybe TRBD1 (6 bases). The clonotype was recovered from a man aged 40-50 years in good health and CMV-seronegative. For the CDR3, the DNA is TGTGCCAGCAGTCGGACAGAAAGGCAGTATTTT. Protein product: CASSRTERQYF.